This passage covers 14 T cell receptor beta chains from one sample sequenced in a study of PD-L1 blockade in urothelial cancer. Specified time point: peripheral blood 6 weeks after treatment start. Produced via immunoSEQ multiplex PCR; TCRdb's table is partial and in-frame only. The data show around 120,000 clones, around 88% seen once. Sequenced material: PBMCs, taken around atezolizumab (anti-PD-L1) treatment. These receptor sequences come from a man in his fifties or sixties with urothelial cancer.

CDR3 in DNA: TGCGCCAGCTCTCAGGGGAACTCCTACGAGCAGTACTTC. It specifies CASSQGNSYEQYF. This chain uses TRBV5-1 with TRBJ2-7, with D possibly being TRBD1 (6 bases). The V gene lost 7 bases and the J gene lost 0 bases, with 11 bases spanning the gap. Germline-derived CDR1 and CDR2 are SGHRS and YFSETQ. The length of the CDR3 is 13 residues.

The V call is TRBV5-1, the J call TRBJ2-7, with 7 bases that match TRBD1. The V and J ends lost 4 bases and 3 bases, in that order; junction bases with no gene match: 10. The CDR3 covers 15 residues. Germline CDR1 is SGHRS and CDR2 is YFSETQ. The CDR3 DNA reads TGCGCCAGCAGCCCGGACAGGCGGTCAATCTACGAGCAGTACTTC. It is translated as CASSPDRRSIYEQYF.

The chain is built from TRBV5-4 and TRBJ2-5; 10 bases are shared with TRBD1. Trimming took 3 bases from V and 5 from J; bases not matched to a gene: 4. Per germline, CDR1 SGHNT and CDR2 YYREEE (reference sequence). The CDR3 consists of 14 residues. CDR3 residues: CASSWDRGWETQYF. Here the CDR3 DNA reads TGTGCCAGCAGCTGGGACAGGGGTTGGGAGACCCAGTACTTC.

CDR3 coding DNA: TGTGCCAGCAGTGATCCGGGACAGGACACCGGGGAGCTGTTTTTT. Protein: CASSDPGQDTGELFF. The chain recombines TRBV25-1 with TRBJ2-2, with TRBD1 matching 8 bases. The CDR3 length is 15 residues. V shed 3 bases, J shed 3 bases, and the junction held 3 bases outside the gene matches. CDR1 and CDR2 from the germline V gene are MGHDK and SYGVNS.

The rearrangement links TRBV4-2 to TRBJ1-1; weak D call: TRBD1 (6 bases). Germline CDR1 is LGHNA and CDR2 is YNFKEQ. The CDR3 totals 17 residues. V gave up 1 base and J gave up 3 bases, with 18 bases separating them. The CDR3 here is CASSQVTGILKYTEAFF. The DNA for the CDR3 is TGTGCCAGCAGCCAAGTAACAGGGATCCTAAAGTACACTGAAGCTTTCTTT.

CDR3 nucleotide sequence: TGTGCCAGCAGCTCAGACAGGGGGCGCGATGGCACTGAAGCTTTCTTT. It translates to CASSSDRGRDGTEAFF. The chain combines TRBV12-1 with TRBJ1-1; no check of the table's D call, TRBD1, against the DNA was made. TRBV12-1 is recorded as a pseudogene. There are 16 residues in the CDR3.

This clone was seen once. The chain has TRBV4-1 and TRBJ2-3; TRBD1 matches at 8 bases. Unmatched junction bases numbered 19, after V lost 1 base and J lost 1 base. Per germline, CDR1 MGHRA and CDR2 YSYEKL. The CDR3 is 21 residues long. The CDR3 coding sequence is TGCGCCAGCAGCCAAGGTCAGGGCGTGGGGGTTGGGGGACAGGGCACAGATACGCAGTATTTT. Translating gives CASSQGQGVGVGGQGTDTQYF.

The V call is TRBV9, the J call TRBJ2-1; the D gene is possibly TRBD2 (6 bases). V lost 1 base and J 1 base, leaving 9 bases between the germline ends. The CDR3 spans 15 residues. Germline loops: CDR1 SGDLS, CDR2 YYNGEE. The CDR3 sequence: CASSVTGESYNEQFF. The CDR3 DNA sequence: TGTGCCAGCAGCGTAACGGGAGAGTCCTACAATGAGCAGTTCTTC.

V and J are TRBV6-4 and TRBJ1-5, with TRBD1 matching 8 bases. Germline CDR1 MRHNA, CDR2 SNTAGT. This CDR3 comprises 16 residues. The trim removed 7 bases at V and 5 bases at J, leaving 13 bases unmatched. The CDR3: CASTGRGRGEYQPQHF. The CDR3 nucleotides read TGTGCCAGCACAGGCAGGGGGCGCGGTGAGTATCAGCCCCAGCATTTT.

The J gene is TRBJ2-2, the V gene TRBV5-1; 9 positions agree with TRBD2. The CDR3 runs to 17 residues. The V gene end was trimmed by 2 bases and the J gene end by 4 bases; junction bases not matched to a gene: 9. Germline CDR1 and CDR2: SGHRS and YFSETQ. The DNA for the CDR3 is TGCGCCAGCAGCTTCCCGGGCGGGGGGGCCGTCACCGGGGAGCTGTTTTTT. Its protein product is CASSFPGGGAVTGELFF.

The chain recombines TRBV19 with TRBJ2-1, with 8 bases that match TRBD1. The CDR3 runs to 16 residues. V shed 5 bases and J 7 bases; nucleotides not matched to a gene: 13. Germline CDR1 reads LNHDA; CDR2 reads SQIVND (reference sequence). The chain's CDR3 is CASSPRQGQRRNEQFF. CDR3 nucleotides: TGTGCCAGTAGTCCACGACAGGGGCAAAGAAGGAATGAGCAGTTCTTC.

A few counts support this clone. The CDR3: CAIREGQENQPQHF. The CDR3 bases are TGTGCCATCAGAGAGGGACAGGAGAATCAGCCCCAGCATTTT. V is TRBV10-3 and J is TRBJ1-5; 8 bases map to TRBD1. The ends lost 6 bases at V and 4 bases at J; junction bases unmatched: 5. From germline, CDR1 is ENHRY and CDR2 SYGVKD. The length of the CDR3 is 14 residues.

The chain employs TRBV20-1 and TRBJ2-7, with TRBD1 identical over 7 bases. CDR3 length equals 11 residues. J was trimmed by 3 bases and V by 6 bases; bases with no gene match: 2. Germline CDR1 is DFQATT and CDR2 is SNEGSKA (reference sequence). As DNA, the CDR3 is TGCAGTGCCCGACAGGGCTACGAGCAGTACTTC. Translating gives CSARQGYEQYF.

The J gene is TRBJ2-7, the V gene TRBV4-1; D is possibly TRBD1 (5 bases). From germline, CDR1 is MGHRA and CDR2 YSYEKL. The CDR3 has 15 residues. Trimming cost V 0 bases and J 5 bases, with 14 bases left between them. The CDR3 is CASSQDETGEDEQYF. CDR3 nucleotide sequence: TGCGCCAGCAGCCAAGACGAAACAGGAGAAGACGAGCAGTACTTC.